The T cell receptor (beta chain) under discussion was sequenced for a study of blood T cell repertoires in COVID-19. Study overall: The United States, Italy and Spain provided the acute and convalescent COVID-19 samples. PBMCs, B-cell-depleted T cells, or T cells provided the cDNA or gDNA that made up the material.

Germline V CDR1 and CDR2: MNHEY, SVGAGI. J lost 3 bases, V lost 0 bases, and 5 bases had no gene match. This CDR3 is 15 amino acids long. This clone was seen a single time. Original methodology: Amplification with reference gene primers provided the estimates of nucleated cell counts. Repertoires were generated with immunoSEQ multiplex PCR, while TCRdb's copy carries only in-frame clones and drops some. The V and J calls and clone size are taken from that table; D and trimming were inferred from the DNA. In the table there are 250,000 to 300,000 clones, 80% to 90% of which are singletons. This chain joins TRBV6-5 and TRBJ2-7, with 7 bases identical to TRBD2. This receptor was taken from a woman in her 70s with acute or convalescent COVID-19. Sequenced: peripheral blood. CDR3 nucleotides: TGTGCCAGCAGTTACTCCGGGGGGAGCCACTACGAGCAGTACTTC. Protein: CASSYSGGSHYEQYF.